Presented here are 22 T cell receptor beta chains from one specimen sequenced in a study of Ad26.COV2.S vaccination and SARS-CoV-2 variants. The treatment is: 15 to 20 received Ad26.COV2.S at low or high dose, single or two shots; about 5 received placebo; per-sample allocation not given. Sample collection was performed on day 63 after the first vaccine or placebo injection. Sequencing was performed with immunoSEQ multiplex PCR; in TCRdb, only in-frame clones are kept and a portion is missing. The sample consists of about 470,000 clones, 90% of them appearing once. This specimen consisted of peripheral blood, obtained in a trial of Ad26.COV2.S vaccine versus placebo. These receptors originate from a person between 18 and 65 years old who received the Ad26.COV2.S COVID-19 vaccine or a placebo.

CDR3 coding DNA: TGTGCCAGCAGTTTCTCCGGCGAAGGCCCCGGGGAGCTGTTTTTT. This gives the protein CASSFSGEGPGELFF. The rearrangement joins TRBV27 to TRBJ2-2, with D uncertain. V was shortened by 3 bases and J by 6 bases, with 14 bases between the two germline ends. The CDR3 contains 15 residues. Per the germline V gene, CDR1 is MNHEY and CDR2 is SMNVEV (reference sequence).

The rearrangement uses TRBV27 and TRBJ2-5; D is perhaps TRBD2 (5 bases). CDR1 MNHEY and CDR2 SMNVEV come from the germline V gene (reference sequence). Trimming left V 6 bases short and J 5 bases short, with 19 bases between. The length of the CDR3 is 15 residues. The chain's CDR3 is CASRLRWGVRETQYF. CDR3 nucleotide sequence: TGTGCCAGCAGGCTGCGTTGGGGAGTCCGGGAGACCCAGTACTTC.

The chain recombines TRBV7-2 with TRBJ2-5, with 10 bases identical to TRBD2. J lost 1 base, V lost 5 bases, and 7 bases had no gene match. Germline V gene sequence: CDR1 SGHTA, CDR2 FQGNSA. CDR3 size: 16 residues. The CDR3 nucleotides are TGTGCCAGCAGCGGCGGACTAGCGGATTTCCAAGAGACCCAGTACTTC. Translated: CASSGGLADFQETQYF.

This clone was seen just once. This chain connects TRBV18 to TRBJ2-1, with a tentative D call TRBD2 (6 bases). V dropped 2 bases and J dropped 4 bases, with 15 bases sitting between them. There are 16 residues in the CDR3. Looked up from germline, CDR1 is KGHSH and CDR2 is LQKENI. In DNA, the CDR3 is TGTGCCAGCTCACCAAGGGCGGCGGGACCTTACAATGAGCAGTTCTTC. It yields the protein CASSPRAAGPYNEQFF.

The V and J genes are TRBV4-2 and TRBJ2-1; possible D gene TRBD1, 5 bases. Germline assignment: CDR1 LGHNA and CDR2 YNFKEQ. V was trimmed by 0 bases and J by 5 bases, leaving 14 bases between them. CDR3 length: 16 residues. CDR3 region: CASSQEAGFFDNEQFF. The CDR3 DNA reads as TGTGCCAGCAGCCAAGAAGCAGGGTTTTTTGACAATGAGCAGTTCTTC.

This chain connects TRBV2 to TRBJ2-7, with TRBD1 identical over 8 bases. Germline-derived CDR1 and CDR2 are SNHLY and FYNNEI. The CDR3 length is 15 residues. V lost 2 bases, J lost 2 bases, and 5 bases stayed unmatched. The CDR3 DNA is TGTGCCAGCAGTGAAATGGCGACAGGGGCCTACGAGCAGTACTTC. It yields the protein CASSEMATGAYEQYF.

The chain couples TRBV7-9 to TRBJ2-3, with unresolved D. V lost 6 bases and J lost 1, with 11 bases in between. This CDR3 comprises 14 residues. Germline CDR1 SEHNR, CDR2 FQNEAQ (reference sequence). The CDR3 region is CASSPVSGTDTQYF. The DNA of the CDR3 is TGTGCCAGCAGTCCCGTATCAGGCACAGATACGCAGTATTTT.

The chain is built from TRBV27 and TRBJ2-2; D is unresolved. The CDR3 spans 14 residues. Trimming removed 6 bases at V and 8 bases at J, with 16 bases between. The germline gives CDR1 MNHEY, CDR2 SMNVEV (reference sequence). The CDR3 sequence is CASRLIVGSGELFF. Here the CDR3 DNA reads TGTGCCAGCAGGCTGATCGTTGGGTCAGGGGAGCTGTTTTTT.

The chain joins TRBV7-2 to TRBJ2-3, with 7 bases aligning to TRBD1. The CDR3 runs to 14 residues. CDR1 and CDR2 from the germline V gene are SGHTA and FQGNSA. V trimming: 5 bases; J trimming: 4 bases; junction bases outside the gene matches: 6. The DNA for the CDR3 is TGTGCCAGCAGCCCGGGACAGTACCCAGATACGCAGTATTTT. Protein product: CASSPGQYPDTQYF.

The CDR3, as DNA: TGTGCCAGCAGTCCCCGGACAGGCCCTAGCACAGATACGCAGTATTTT. Translated: CASSPRTGPSTDTQYF. This sequence joins TRBV6-2 or TRBV6-3 and TRBJ2-3; 7 bases agree with TRBD1. CDR3 size: 16 residues. V shed 5 bases and J 0 bases; nucleotides not matched to a gene: 8. In germline, CDR1 is MNHEY, CDR2 SVGEGT.

The V gene is TRBV3-1 (or the pseudogene TRBV3-2), the J gene TRBJ2-7, with D possibly being TRBD1 or TRBD2 (6 bases each). There are 15 residues in the CDR3. V was clipped by 2 bases and J by 3 bases, with 14 bases between them. CDR1 LGHDT and CDR2 YNNKEL come from the germline V gene (reference sequence). The CDR3 sequence is CASSQYPRGGYEQYF. CDR3 in DNA: TGTGCCAGCAGCCAATATCCCAGGGGAGGCTACGAGCAGTACTTC.

This clone occurred a few times. The gene calls are TRBV18 and TRBJ1-5; tentatively, D is TRBD1 (5 bases). The V gene lost 4 bases and the J gene lost 0 bases, with 7 bases spanning the gap. This CDR3 contains 14 residues. Germline V gene lookup returns CDR1 KGHSH and CDR2 LQKENI. The CDR3 loop is CASSQGYSNQPQHF. CDR3 DNA sequence: TGTGCCAGCTCACAGGGGTATAGCAATCAGCCCCAGCATTTT.

The gene calls are TRBV29-1 and TRBJ2-7, with 7 nucleotides matching TRBD2. Unmatched junction bases numbered 8, after V lost 6 bases and J lost 3 bases. The CDR3 consists of 13 residues. CDR1 and CDR2 (germline): SQVTM, ANQGSEA. CDR3 nucleotide sequence: TGCAGCGTCGTTGGCGGGAGTCGCTACGAGCAGTACTTC. This gives the protein CSVVGGSRYEQYF.

The rearrangement joins TRBV30 to TRBJ2-5, with TRBD1 as a possible D gene (5 bases). Trimming left V 0 bases short and J 1 base short, with 15 bases between. CDR3 size: 16 residues. Germline CDR1 and CDR2: GTSNPN and SVGIG (reference sequence). CDR3 amino acids: CAWSVIPRQIQETQYF. CDR3 coding DNA: TGTGCCTGGAGTGTAATCCCCCGACAGATCCAAGAGACCCAGTACTTC.

This chain joins TRBV19 and TRBJ1-5; 10 bases are a match to TRBD1. V shed 3 bases and J 2 bases; nucleotides not matched to a gene: 4. Germline CDR1 reads LNHDA; CDR2 reads SQIVND (reference sequence). The CDR3 totals 16 residues. DNA for the CDR3: TGTGCCAGTAGTATGCGTGGACAGGGGGGCAATCAGCCCCAGCATTTT. As protein: CASSMRGQGGNQPQHF.

The CDR3 region has the DNA TGTGCCAGCAGTGATAGCGGGAGGGCCACTGAGCAGTTCTTC. Protein: CASSDSGRATEQFF. This chain joins TRBV6-1 and TRBJ2-1; 11 bases match TRBD2. CDR1 MNHNS and CDR2 SASEGT come from the germline V gene. CDR3 length: 14 residues. V was clipped by 3 bases and J by 9 bases; unmatched bases: 4.

This sequence joins TRBV14 and TRBJ2-1, with D unclear. Per germline, CDR1 SGHDN and CDR2 FVKESK. The CDR3 is 15 amino acids. V lost 2 bases and J lost 1, with 9 bases in between. CDR3 coding DNA: TGTGCCAGCAGCCAACCCGACGGATCCTACAATGAGCAGTTCTTC. Its protein product is CASSQPDGSYNEQFF.

The chain recombines TRBV4-1 with TRBJ2-7; a possible D gene is TRBD2 (6 bases). The CDR3 loop spans 15 amino acids. Germline CDR1 and CDR2: MGHRA and YSYEKL. Trimming shortened V by 0 bases and J by 13 bases, and 22 bases separated the two germline ends. The CDR3 DNA reads as TGCGCCAGCAGCCAAGAAGGGGTGGGGACTCGCCCAAGTTACTTC. Translation gives CASSQEGVGTRPSYF.

The chain carries TRBV11-3 and TRBJ2-3; D gene ambiguous. Germline V gene lookup returns CDR1 SGHNT and CDR2 YENEEA. The CDR3 runs 13 residues. V was clipped by 0 bases and J by 4 bases, with 5 bases between them. CDR3 coding DNA: TGTGCCAGCAGCTTAGATTGGTCAGATACGCAGTATTTT. Its translation: CASSLDWSDTQYF. Complete variable domain (other parts from reference TRBV11-3 and TRBJ2-3): EAGVVQSPRYKIIEKKQPVAFWCNPISGHNTLYWYLQNLGQGPELLIRYENEEAVDDSQLPKDRFSAERLKGVDSTLKIQPAELGDSAVYLCASSLDWSDTQYFGPGTRLTVL.

V is TRBV6-6 and J is TRBJ1-1, with D maybe TRBD1 (5 bases). The CDR3 consists of 13 residues. The germline CDR1 and CDR2 sequences are MNHNY and SVGAGI (reference sequence). Trimming removed 5 bases at V and 4 bases at J, with 11 bases between. The CDR3 nucleotides read TGTGCCAGCAGTGAGAGGCAGGGCACTGAAGCTTTCTTT. It is translated as CASSERQGTEAFF.

The chain links TRBV7-9 to TRBJ1-1; D is unclear. The V gene's germline CDR1 is SEHNR and CDR2 FQNEAQ (reference sequence). V was clipped by 5 bases and J by 2 bases, with 9 bases between them. The CDR3 has 13 residues. The CDR3 protein is CASSASANTEAFF. DNA for the CDR3: TGTGCCAGCAGCGCCTCCGCCAACACTGAAGCTTTCTTT.

This clone was seen once. The genes are TRBV9 and TRBJ1-6; D is ambiguous. CDR3 size: 14 residues. Germline V gene sequence: CDR1 SGDLS, CDR2 YYNGEE. V dropped 0 bases and J dropped 6 bases, with 7 bases sitting between them. This CDR3 reads CASSVGQVNSPLHF. The CDR3 nucleotides are TGTGCCAGCAGCGTAGGGCAGGTTAATTCACCCCTCCACTTT. The entire variable domain, with the rest obtained from reference TRBV9 and TRBJ1-6, is as follows: DSGVTQTPKHLITATGQRVTLRCSPRSGDLSVYWYQQSLDQGLQFLIQYYNGEERAKGNILERFSAQQFPDLHSELNLSSLELGDSALYFCASSVGQVNSPLHFGNGTRLTVT.